One and the same sample provided the 7 T cell receptor beta chains below, sequenced in a study of T cell repertoires in cytomegalovirus infection. One entry per CDR3 protein results from TCRdb running MiXCR on the reads. The data hold a few hundred thousand distinct CDR3 sequences, with over 7.5% observed a single time. The sample was PBMCs. The receptors derive from a human donor in good health (CMV status not recorded). Some clones in this sample may be carry-over from other donors' samples.

This clonotype was observed at least ten times. This chain connects TRBV7-2 to TRBJ2-2; D may match TRBD1 or TRBD2 (5 bases each). The CDR3 has 15 residues. Trimming left V 5 bases short and J 4 bases short, with 14 bases between. Germline assignment: CDR1 SGHTA and CDR2 FQGNSA. The CDR3 spells CASSPTGAGTGELFF. In DNA form, the CDR3 reads TGTGCCAGCAGCCCGACCGGGGCGGGCACCGGGGAGCTGTTTTTT.

The chain employs TRBV7-2 and TRBJ1-1; D is unclear. V lost 7 bases to trimming and J lost 11 bases, with 23 bases between them. CDR3 length: 14 residues. Germline CDR1 SGHTA, CDR2 FQGNSA. DNA for the CDR3: TGTGCCAGCACCTCAGGCGGGCTGGTGATTAGGGCTTTCTTT. Translated, it gives CASTSGGLVIRAFF.

Ten or more counts support this clonotype. The chain has TRBV20-1 and TRBJ2-3; 16 bases line up with TRBD2. CDR3 length: 22 residues. Germline V gives CDR1 DFQATT, CDR2 SNEGSKA (reference sequence). The V gene end was trimmed by 1 base and the J gene end by 0 bases; junction bases not matched to a gene: 16. In nucleotides, the CDR3 is TGCAGTGCTAGAGCCATAGGAAGGGGACTAGCGGGAGGGGTGACTAGCACAGATACGCAGTATTTT. Amino acid sequence: CSARAIGRGLAGGVTSTDTQYF.

This clonotype was counted many times. J is TRBJ1-3 and V is TRBV25-1; D remains ambiguous. The CDR3 has 15 amino acids. Per the germline V gene, CDR1 is MGHDK and CDR2 is SYGVNS. V lost 5 bases to trimming and J lost 7 bases, with 18 bases between them. For the CDR3, the DNA is TGTGCCAGCAGTACCTCGCATGGACGGTCCAACACCATATATTTT. Its protein product is CASSTSHGRSNTIYF.

The genes are TRBV5-4 and TRBJ2-1; the match to TRBD2 covers 7 bases. Germline-derived CDR1 and CDR2 are SGHNT and YYREEE (reference sequence). Trimming removed 4 bases from V and 5 bases from J; junction bases left unmatched: 9. CDR3 length equals 15 residues. CDR3 sequence: CASSRDYLTNNEQFF. The CDR3 DNA reads TGTGCCAGCAGCCGGGACTACCTCACAAACAATGAGCAGTTCTTC. The variable domain in full, with the rest retrieved from reference TRBV5-4 and TRBJ2-1, is ETGVTQSPTHLIKTRGQQVTLRCSSQSGHNTVSWYQQALGQGPQFIFQYYREEENGRGNFPPRFSGLQFPNYSSELNVNALELDDSALYLCASSRDYLTNNEQFFGPGTRLTVL.

This clonotype has only a few counts. This rearrangement joins TRBV7-9 to TRBJ2-7; unclear D gene. Germline V gene data show CDR1 as SEHNR and CDR2 as FQNEAQ (reference sequence). Trimming took 1 base from V and 0 from J, leaving 4 bases between them. The CDR3 extends over 13 amino acids. CDR3 bases: TGTGCCAGCAGCTTAGATGGCTCCTACGAGCAGTACTTC. Protein: CASSLDGSYEQYF.

At least ten counts were recorded for this clonotype. V and J are TRBV7-4 and TRBJ2-7; the D gene is possibly TRBD1 (6 bases). The CDR3 contains 15 residues. Germline CDR1 SGHVT, CDR2 SQSDAQ. The V end was cut by 1 base, the J end by 3 bases, with 13 bases between. The CDR3 nucleotides are TGTGCCAGCAGCTTAGTACCCGGACAGAGCTACGAGCAGTACTTC. Translated, it gives CASSLVPGQSYEQYF.